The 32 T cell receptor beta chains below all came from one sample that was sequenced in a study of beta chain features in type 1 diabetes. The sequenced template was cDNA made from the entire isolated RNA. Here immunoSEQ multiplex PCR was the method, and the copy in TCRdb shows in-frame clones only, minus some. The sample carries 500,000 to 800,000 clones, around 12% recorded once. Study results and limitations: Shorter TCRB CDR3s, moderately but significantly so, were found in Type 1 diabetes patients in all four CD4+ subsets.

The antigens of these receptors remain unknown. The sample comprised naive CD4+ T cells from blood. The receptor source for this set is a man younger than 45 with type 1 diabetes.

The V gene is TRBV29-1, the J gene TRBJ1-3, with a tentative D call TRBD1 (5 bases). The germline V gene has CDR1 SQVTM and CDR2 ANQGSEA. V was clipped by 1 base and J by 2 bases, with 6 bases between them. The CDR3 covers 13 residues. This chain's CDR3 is CSVEVGAGNTIYF. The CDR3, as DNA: TGCAGCGTTGAAGTGGGGGCTGGAAACACCATATATTTT.

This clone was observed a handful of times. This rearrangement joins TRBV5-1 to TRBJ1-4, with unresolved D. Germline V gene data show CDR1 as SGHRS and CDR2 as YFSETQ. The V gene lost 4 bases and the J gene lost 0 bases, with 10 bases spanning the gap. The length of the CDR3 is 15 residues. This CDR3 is CASSPAGATNEKLFF. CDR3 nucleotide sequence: TGCGCCAGCAGCCCGGCAGGTGCAACTAATGAAAAACTGTTTTTT.

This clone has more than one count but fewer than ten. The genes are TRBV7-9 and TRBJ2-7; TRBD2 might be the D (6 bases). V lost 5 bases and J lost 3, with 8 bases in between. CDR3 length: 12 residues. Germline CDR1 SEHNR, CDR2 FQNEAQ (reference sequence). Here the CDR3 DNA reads TGTGCCAGCAGCACCGGGAGCTACGAGCAGTACTTC. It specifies CASSTGSYEQYF.

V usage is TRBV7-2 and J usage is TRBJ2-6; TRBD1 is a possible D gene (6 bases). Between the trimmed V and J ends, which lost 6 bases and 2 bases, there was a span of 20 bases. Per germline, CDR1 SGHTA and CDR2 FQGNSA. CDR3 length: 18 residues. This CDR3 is CASSPFGRGVPGANVLTF. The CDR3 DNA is TGTGCCAGCAGTCCCTTCGGCAGGGGTGTTCCTGGGGCCAACGTCCTGACTTTC.

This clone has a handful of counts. CDR3 DNA: TGTGCCAGCAGCACCCACCGGACAGGCTTGGGGGGAAAGACCCAGTACTTC. Translated: CASSTHRTGLGGKTQYF. The genes are TRBV7-2 and TRBJ2-5; D may be TRBD1 (7 bases). The CDR3 loop spans 17 amino acids. The germline gives CDR1 SGHTA, CDR2 FQGNSA. Trimming stripped 5 bases from V and 6 bases from J, with 25 bases between. The entire variable domain, with the rest obtained from reference TRBV7-2 and TRBJ2-5, is as follows: GAGVSQSPSNKVTEKGKDVELRCDPISGHTALYWYRQSLGQGLEFLIYFQGNSAPDKSGLPSDRFSAERTGGSVSTLTIQRTQQEDSAVYLCASSTHRTGLGGKTQYFGPGTRLLVL.

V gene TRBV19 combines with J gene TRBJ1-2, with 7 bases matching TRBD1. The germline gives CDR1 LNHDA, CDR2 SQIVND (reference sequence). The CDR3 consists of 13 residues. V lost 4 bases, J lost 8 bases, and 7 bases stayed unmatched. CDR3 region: CASSTAGTVGYTF. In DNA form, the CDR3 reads TGTGCCAGTAGTACCGCCGGGACAGTCGGCTACACCTTC.

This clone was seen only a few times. CDR3: CASSLEGYEQFF. The CDR3 region has the DNA TGCGCCAGCAGCTTGGAGGGGTATGAGCAGTTCTTC. The J gene is TRBJ2-1, the V gene TRBV5-1; the D gene is possibly TRBD1 (5 bases). The CDR3 spans 12 residues. Trimming left V 0 bases short and J 8 bases short, with 6 bases between. The germline V gene has CDR1 SGHRS and CDR2 YFSETQ. The full variable domain, rest sourced from reference TRBV5-1 and TRBJ2-1, is KAGVTQTPRYLIKTRGQQVTLSCSPISGHRSVSWYQQTPGQGLQFLFEYFSETQRNKGNFPGRFSGRQFSNSRSEMNVSTLELGDSALYLCASSLEGYEQFFGPGTRLTVL.

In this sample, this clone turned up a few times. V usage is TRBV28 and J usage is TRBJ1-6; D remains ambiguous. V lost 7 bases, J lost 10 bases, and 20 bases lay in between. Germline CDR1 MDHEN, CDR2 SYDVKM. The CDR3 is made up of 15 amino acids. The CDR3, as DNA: TGTGCCAGCACTCCCCCAGGCTACCGCGGATCACCCCTCCACTTT. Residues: CASTPPGYRGSPLHF.

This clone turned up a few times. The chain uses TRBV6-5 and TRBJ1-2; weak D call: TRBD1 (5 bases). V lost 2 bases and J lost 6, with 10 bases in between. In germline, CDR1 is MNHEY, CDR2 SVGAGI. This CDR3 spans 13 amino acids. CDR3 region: CASSYGGSNGYTF. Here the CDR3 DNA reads TGTGCCAGCAGTTACGGGGGGAGCAATGGCTACACCTTC.

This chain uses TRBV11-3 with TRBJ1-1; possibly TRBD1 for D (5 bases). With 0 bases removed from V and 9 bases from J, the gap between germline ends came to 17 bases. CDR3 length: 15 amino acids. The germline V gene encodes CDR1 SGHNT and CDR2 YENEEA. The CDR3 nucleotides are TGTGCCAGCAGCTTAGATCAGGGACCTGGGCTGAAAGCTTTCTTT. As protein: CASSLDQGPGLKAFF.

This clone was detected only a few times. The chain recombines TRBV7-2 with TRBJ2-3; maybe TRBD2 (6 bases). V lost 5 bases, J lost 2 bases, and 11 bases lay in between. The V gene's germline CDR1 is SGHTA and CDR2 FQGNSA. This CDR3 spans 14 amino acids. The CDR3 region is CASSHSGTTDTQYF. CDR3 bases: TGTGCCAGCAGCCATAGCGGAACCACAGATACGCAGTATTTT. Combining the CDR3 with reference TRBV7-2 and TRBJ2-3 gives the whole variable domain GAGVSQSPSNKVTEKGKDVELRCDPISGHTALYWYRQSLGQGLEFLIYFQGNSAPDKSGLPSDRFSAERTGGSVSTLTIQRTQQEDSAVYLCASSHSGTTDTQYFGPGTRLTVL.

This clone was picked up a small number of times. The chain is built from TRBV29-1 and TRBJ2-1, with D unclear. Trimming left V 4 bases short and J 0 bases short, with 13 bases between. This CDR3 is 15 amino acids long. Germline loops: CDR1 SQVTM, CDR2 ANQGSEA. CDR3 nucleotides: TGCAGCGTTGGTAGGGTCTTTAGCTCCTACAATGAGCAGTTCTTC. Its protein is CSVGRVFSSYNEQFF.

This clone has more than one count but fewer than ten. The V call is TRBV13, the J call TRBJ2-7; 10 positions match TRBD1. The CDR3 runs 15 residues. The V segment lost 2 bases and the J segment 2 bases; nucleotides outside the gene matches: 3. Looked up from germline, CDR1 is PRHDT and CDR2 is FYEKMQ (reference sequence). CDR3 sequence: CASSLSGTGAYEQYF. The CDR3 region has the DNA TGTGCCAGCAGCTTATCCGGGACAGGGGCCTACGAGCAGTACTTC.

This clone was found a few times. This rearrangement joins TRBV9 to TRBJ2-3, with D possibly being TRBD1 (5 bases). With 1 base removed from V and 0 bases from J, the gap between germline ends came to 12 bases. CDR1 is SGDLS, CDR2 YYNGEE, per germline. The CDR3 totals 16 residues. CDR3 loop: CASSVQGWGSTDTQYF. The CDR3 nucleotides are TGTGCCAGCAGCGTACAGGGTTGGGGTAGCACAGATACGCAGTATTTT.

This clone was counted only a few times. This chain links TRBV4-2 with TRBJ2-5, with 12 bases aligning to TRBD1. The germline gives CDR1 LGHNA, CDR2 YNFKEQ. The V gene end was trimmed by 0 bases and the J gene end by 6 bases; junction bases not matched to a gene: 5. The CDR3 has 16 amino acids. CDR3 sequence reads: CASSQDGTGGRKTQYF. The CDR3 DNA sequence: TGTGCCAGCAGCCAAGATGGGACAGGGGGCAGGAAGACCCAGTACTTC.

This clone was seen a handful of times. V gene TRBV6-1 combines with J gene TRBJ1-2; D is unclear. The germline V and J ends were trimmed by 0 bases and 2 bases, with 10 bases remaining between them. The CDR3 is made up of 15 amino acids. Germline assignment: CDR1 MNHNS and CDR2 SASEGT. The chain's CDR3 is CASSEAPAGNYGYTF. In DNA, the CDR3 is TGTGCCAGCAGTGAAGCCCCCGCTGGGAACTATGGCTACACCTTC.

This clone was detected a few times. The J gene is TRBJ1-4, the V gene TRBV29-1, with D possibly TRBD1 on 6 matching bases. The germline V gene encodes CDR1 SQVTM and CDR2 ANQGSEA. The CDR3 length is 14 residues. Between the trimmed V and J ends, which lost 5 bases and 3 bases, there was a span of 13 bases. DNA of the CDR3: TGCAGCGTTAAAGTTGGACAGTCTAATGAAAAACTGTTTTTT. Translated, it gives CSVKVGQSNEKLFF.

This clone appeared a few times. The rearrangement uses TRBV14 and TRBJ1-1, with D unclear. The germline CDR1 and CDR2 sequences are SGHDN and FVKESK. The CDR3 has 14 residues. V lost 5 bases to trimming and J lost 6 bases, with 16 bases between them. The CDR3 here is CASSKGTVSAEAFF. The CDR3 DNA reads TGTGCCAGCAGCAAGGGAACTGTCAGCGCTGAAGCTTTCTTT. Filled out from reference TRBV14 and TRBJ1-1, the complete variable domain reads EAGVTQFPSHSVIEKGQTVTLRCDPISGHDNLYWYRRVMGKEIKFLLHFVKESKQDESGMPNNRFLAERTGGTYSTLKVQPAELEDSGVYFCASSKGTVSAEAFFGQGTRLTVV.

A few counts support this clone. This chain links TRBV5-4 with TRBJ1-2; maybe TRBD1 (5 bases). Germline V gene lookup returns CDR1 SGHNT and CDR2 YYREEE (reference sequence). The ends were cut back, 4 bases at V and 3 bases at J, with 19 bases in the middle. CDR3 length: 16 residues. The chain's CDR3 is CASSRALGAEDYGYTF. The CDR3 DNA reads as TGTGCCAGCAGCAGAGCCCTAGGGGCTGAGGACTATGGCTACACCTTC.

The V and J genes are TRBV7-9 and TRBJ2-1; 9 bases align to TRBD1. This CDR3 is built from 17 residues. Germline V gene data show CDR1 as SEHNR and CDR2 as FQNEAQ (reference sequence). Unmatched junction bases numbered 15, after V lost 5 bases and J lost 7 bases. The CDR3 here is CASSERVPGQGSNEQFF. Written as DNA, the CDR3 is TGTGCCAGCAGCGAGAGAGTCCCGGGACAGGGATCGAATGAGCAGTTCTTC.

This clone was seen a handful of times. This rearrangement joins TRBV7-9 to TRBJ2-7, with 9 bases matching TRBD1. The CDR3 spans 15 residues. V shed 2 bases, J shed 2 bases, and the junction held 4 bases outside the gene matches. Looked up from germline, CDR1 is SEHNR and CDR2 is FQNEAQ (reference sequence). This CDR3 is CASSLMGQGTYEQYF. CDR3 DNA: TGTGCCAGCAGCTTAATGGGACAGGGTACCTACGAGCAGTACTTC.

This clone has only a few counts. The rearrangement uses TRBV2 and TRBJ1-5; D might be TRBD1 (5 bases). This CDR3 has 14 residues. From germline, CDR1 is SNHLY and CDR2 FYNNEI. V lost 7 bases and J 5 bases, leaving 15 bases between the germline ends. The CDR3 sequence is CASIVDQGDQPQHF. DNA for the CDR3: TGTGCCAGCATTGTGGACCAAGGGGATCAGCCCCAGCATTTT.

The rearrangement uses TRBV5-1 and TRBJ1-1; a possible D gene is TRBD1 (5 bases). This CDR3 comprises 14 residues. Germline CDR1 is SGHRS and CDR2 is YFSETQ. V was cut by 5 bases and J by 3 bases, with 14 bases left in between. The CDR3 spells CASRTGTLHTEAFF. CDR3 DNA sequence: TGCGCCAGCAGGACCGGGACCCTTCACACTGAAGCTTTCTTT.

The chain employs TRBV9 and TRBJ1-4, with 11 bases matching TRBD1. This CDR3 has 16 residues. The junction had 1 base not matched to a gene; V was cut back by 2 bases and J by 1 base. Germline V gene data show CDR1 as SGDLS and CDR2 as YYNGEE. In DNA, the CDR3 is TGTGCCAGCAGCGTGGGGACAGGGGGAACTAATGAAAAACTGTTTTTT. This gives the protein CASSVGTGGTNEKLFF.

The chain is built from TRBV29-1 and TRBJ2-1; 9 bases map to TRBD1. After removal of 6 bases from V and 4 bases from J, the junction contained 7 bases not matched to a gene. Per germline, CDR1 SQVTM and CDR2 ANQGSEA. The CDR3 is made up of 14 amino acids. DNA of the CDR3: TGCAGCGTCTACGGGACAGGGCTATACAATGAGCAGTTCTTC. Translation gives CSVYGTGLYNEQFF.

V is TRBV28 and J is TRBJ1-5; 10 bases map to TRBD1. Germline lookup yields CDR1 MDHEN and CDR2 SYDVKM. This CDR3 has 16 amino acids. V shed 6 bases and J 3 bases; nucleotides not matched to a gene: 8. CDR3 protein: CASRTGTGDFNQPQHF. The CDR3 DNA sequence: TGTGCCAGCAGGACGGGGACAGGGGATTTCAATCAGCCCCAGCATTTT.

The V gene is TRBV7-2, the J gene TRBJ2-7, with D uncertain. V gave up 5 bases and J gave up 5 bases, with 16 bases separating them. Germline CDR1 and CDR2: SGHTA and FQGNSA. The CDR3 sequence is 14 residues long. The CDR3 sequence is CASSERPVGDEQYF. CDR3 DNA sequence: TGTGCCAGCAGCGAAAGACCAGTCGGCGACGAGCAGTACTTC.

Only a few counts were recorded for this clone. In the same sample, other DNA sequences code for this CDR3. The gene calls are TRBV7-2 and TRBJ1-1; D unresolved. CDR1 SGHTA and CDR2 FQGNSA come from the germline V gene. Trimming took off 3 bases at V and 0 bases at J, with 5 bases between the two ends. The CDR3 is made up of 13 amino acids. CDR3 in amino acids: CASSFGMNTEAFF. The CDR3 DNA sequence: TGTGCCAGCAGCTTCGGCATGAACACTGAAGCTTTCTTT.

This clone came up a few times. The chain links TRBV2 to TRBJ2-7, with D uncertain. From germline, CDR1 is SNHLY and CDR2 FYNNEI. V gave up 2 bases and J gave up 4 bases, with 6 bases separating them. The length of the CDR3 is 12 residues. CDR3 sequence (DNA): TGTGCCAGCAGTGAACTTCTGTACGAGCAGTACTTC. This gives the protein CASSELLYEQYF.

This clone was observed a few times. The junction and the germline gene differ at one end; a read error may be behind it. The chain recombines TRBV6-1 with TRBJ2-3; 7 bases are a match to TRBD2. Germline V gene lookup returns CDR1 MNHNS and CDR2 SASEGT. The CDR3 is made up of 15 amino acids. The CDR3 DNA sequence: TGTGCCATCAGTGCAGGACTAGAGAACACAGATACGCAGTATTTT. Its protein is CAISAGLENTDTQYF.

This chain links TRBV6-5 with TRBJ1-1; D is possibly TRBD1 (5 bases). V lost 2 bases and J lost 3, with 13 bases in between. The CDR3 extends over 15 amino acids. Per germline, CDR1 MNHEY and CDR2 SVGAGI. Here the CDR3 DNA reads TGTGCCAGCAGTTACCAGGGTACGGGAGACACTGAAGCTTTCTTT. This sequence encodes CASSYQGTGDTEAFF.

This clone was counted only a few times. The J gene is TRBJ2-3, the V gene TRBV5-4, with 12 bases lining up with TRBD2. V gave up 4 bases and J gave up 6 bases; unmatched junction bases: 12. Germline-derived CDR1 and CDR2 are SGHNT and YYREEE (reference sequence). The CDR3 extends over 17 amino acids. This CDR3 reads CASSPPPLAGGLDTQYF. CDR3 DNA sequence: TGTGCCAGCAGCCCGCCTCCCCTAGCGGGGGGGCTGGATACGCAGTATTTT.